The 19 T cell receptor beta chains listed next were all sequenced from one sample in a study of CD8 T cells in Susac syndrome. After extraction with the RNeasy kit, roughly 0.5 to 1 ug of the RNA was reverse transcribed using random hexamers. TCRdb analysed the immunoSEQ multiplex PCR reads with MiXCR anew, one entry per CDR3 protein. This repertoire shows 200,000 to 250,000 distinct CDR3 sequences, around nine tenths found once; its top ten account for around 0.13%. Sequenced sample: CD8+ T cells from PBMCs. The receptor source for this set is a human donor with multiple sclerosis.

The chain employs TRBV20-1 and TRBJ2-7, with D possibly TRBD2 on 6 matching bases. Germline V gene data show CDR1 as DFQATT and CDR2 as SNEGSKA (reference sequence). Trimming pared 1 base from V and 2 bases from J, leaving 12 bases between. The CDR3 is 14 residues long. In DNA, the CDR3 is TGCAGTGCTAGAGTAGGAGGGAGGCCCTACGAGCAGTACTTC. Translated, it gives CSARVGGRPYEQYF.

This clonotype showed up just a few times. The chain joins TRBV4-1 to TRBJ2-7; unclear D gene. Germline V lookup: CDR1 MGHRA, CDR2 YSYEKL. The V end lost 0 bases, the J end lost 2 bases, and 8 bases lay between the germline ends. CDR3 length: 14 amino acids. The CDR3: CASSQDRTAYEQYF. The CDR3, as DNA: TGCGCCAGCAGCCAAGATCGCACAGCCTACGAGCAGTACTTC.

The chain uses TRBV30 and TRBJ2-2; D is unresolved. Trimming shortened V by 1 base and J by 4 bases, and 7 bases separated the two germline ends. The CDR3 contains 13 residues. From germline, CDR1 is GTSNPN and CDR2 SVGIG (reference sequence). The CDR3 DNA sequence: TGTGCCTGGAGTGAAGCTAGCACCGGGGAGCTGTTTTTT. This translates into CAWSEASTGELFF.

CDR3 coding DNA: TGCGCCAGCAGCCGCTCGCCCGCTAGCGGGAGTCTCGACGAGCAGTACTTC. Its translation: CASSRSPASGSLDEQYF. The gene calls are TRBV4-3 and TRBJ2-7; 10 nucleotides line up with TRBD2. CDR1 and CDR2 from the germline V gene are LGHNA and YSLEER. Trimming removed 4 bases from V and 5 bases from J; junction bases left unmatched: 14. The CDR3 sequence is 17 residues long.

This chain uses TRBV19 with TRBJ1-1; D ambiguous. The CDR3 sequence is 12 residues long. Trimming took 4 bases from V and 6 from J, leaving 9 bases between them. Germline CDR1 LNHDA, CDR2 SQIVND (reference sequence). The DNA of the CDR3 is TGTGCCAGTAGTAACGCCGCGGCTGAAGCTTTCTTT. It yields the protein CASSNAAAEAFF. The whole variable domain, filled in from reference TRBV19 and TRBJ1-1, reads DGGITQSPKYLFRKEGQNVTLSCEQNLNHDAMYWYRQDPGQGLRLIYYSQIVNDFQKGDIAEGYSVSREKKESFPLTVTSAQKNPTAFYLCASSNAAAEAFFGQGTRLTVV.

The CDR3 DNA is TGTGCCAGCAGCCAAGAACAGGGATTAGGCACTGAAGCTTTCTTT. This codes for CASSQEQGLGTEAFF. The chain is built from TRBV3-1 and TRBJ1-1; a weak D match, TRBD1 (6 bases). With 0 bases removed from V and 4 bases from J, the gap between germline ends came to 12 bases. Looked up from germline, CDR1 is LGHDT and CDR2 is YNNKEL (reference sequence). The CDR3 loop spans 15 amino acids.

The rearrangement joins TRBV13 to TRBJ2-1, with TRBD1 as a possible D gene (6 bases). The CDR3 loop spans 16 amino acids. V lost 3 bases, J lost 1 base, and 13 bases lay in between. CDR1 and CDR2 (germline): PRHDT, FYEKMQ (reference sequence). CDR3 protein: CASSLGALTSYNEQFF. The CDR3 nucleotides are TGTGCCAGCAGCTTGGGGGCACTGACTTCCTACAATGAGCAGTTCTTC.

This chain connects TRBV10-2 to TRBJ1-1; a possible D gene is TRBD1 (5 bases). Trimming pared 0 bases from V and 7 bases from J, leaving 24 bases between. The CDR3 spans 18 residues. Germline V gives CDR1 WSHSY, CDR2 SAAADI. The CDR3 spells CASSESGGKKAGEDEAFF. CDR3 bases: TGCGCCAGCAGTGAGTCGGGAGGGAAGAAAGCGGGGGAGGATGAAGCTTTCTTT.

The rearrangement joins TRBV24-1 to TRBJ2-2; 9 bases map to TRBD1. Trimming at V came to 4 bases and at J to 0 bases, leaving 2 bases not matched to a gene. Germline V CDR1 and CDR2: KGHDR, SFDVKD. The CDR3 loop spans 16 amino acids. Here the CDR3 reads CATSETGGANTGELFF. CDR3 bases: TGTGCCACCAGTGAGACAGGGGGTGCGAACACCGGGGAGCTGTTTTTT.

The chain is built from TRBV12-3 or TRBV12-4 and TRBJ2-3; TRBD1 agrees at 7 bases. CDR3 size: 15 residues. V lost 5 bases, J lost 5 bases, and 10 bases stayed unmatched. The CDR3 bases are TGTGCCAGCAGTCCTCCGACTACAGGGGAAGATACGCAGTATTTT. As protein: CASSPPTTGEDTQYF.

CDR3 bases: TGTGCCAGCAGCGGTCTGCGGGTTACAGATACGCAGTATTTT. This gives the protein CASSGLRVTDTQYF. The gene calls are TRBV3-1 and TRBJ2-3; TRBD2 is a possible D gene (5 bases). Germline assignment: CDR1 LGHDT and CDR2 YNNKEL (reference sequence). V was cut by 5 bases and J by 3 bases, with 12 bases left in between. The CDR3 spans 14 residues.

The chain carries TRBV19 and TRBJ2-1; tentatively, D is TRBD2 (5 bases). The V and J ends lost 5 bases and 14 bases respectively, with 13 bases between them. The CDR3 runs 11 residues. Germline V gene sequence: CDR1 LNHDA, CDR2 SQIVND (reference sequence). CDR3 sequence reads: CASSSSQTEFF. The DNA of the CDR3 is TGTGCCAGTAGTTCTAGCCAAACCGAGTTCTTC.

CDR3 residues: CASSYSTTILTDTQYF. The CDR3 nucleotides are TGTGCCAGCAGTTACTCGACCACTATACTCACAGATACGCAGTATTTT. The rearrangement joins TRBV6-2 or TRBV6-3 to TRBJ2-3; D remains unclear. Germline V gene sequence: CDR1 MNHEY, CDR2 SVGEGT. V was shortened by 0 bases and J by 2 bases, with 12 bases between the two germline ends. The CDR3 loop spans 16 amino acids.

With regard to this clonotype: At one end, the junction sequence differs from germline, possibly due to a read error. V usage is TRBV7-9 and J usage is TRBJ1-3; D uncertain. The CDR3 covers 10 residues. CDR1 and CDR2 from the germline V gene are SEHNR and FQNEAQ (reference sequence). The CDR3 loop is CVSSGNTIYF. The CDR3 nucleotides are TGCGTCAGCTCTGGAAACACCATATATTTT.

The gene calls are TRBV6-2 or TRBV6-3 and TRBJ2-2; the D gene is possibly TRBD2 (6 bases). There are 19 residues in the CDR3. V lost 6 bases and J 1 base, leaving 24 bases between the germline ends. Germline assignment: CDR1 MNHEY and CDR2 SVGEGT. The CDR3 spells CASRTRDSPSAMNTGELFF. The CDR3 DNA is TGTGCCAGCAGAACCCGGGACTCACCGTCCGCGATGAACACCGGGGAGCTGTTTTTT.

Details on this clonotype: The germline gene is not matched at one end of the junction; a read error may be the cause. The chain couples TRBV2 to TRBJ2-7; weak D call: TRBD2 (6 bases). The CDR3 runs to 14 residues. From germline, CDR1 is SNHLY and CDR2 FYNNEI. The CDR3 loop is CASIGGRGSYGQYF. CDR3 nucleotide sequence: TGTGCCAGCATTGGAGGGAGAGGCTCCTACGGGCAGTACTTC.

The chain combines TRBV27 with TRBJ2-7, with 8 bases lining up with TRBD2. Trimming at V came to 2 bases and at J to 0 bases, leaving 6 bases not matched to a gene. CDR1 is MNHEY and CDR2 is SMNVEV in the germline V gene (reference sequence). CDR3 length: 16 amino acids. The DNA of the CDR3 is TGTGCCAGCAGTTTAGAGCCGGGGGGGACCTCCTACGAGCAGTACTTC. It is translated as CASSLEPGGTSYEQYF.

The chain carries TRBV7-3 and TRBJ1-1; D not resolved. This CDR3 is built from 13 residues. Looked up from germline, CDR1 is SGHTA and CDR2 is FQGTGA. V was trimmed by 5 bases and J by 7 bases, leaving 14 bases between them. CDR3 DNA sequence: TGTGCCAGCAGCACCGGGCAGGCGGGTGAAGCTTTCTTT. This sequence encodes CASSTGQAGEAFF.

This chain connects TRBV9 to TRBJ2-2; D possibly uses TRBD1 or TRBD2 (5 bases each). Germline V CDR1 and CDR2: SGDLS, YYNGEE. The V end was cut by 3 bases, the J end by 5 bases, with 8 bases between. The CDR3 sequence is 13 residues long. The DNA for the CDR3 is TGTGCCAGCAGCGGGGGACCAACCGGGGAGCTGTTTTTT. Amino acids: CASSGGPTGELFF.